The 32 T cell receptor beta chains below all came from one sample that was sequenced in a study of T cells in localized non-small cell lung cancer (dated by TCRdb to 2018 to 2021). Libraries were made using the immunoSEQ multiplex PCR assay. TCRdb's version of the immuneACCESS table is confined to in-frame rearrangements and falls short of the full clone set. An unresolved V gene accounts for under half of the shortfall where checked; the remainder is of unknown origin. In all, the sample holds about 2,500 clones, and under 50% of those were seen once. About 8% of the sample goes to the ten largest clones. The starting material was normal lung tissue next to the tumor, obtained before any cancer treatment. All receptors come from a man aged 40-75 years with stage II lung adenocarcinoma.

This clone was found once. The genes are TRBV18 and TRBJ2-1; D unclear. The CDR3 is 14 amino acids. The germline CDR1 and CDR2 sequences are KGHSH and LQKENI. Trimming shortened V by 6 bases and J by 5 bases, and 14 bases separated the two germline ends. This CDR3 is CASSPDKMNNEQFF. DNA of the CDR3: TGTGCCAGCTCTCCCGACAAGATGAACAATGAGCAGTTCTTC. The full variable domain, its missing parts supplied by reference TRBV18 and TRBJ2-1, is NAGVMQNPRHLVRRRGQEARLRCSPMKGHSHVYWYRQLPEEGLKFMVYLQKENIIDESGMPKERFSAEFPKEGPSILRIQQVVRGDSAAYFCASSPDKMNNEQFFGPGTRLTVL.

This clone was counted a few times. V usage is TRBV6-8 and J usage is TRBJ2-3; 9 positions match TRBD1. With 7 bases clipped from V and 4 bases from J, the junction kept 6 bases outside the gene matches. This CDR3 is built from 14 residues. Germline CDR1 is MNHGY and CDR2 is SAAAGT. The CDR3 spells CASKQGASADTQYF. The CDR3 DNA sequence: TGTGCCAGCAAACAGGGGGCGAGCGCAGATACGCAGTATTTT.

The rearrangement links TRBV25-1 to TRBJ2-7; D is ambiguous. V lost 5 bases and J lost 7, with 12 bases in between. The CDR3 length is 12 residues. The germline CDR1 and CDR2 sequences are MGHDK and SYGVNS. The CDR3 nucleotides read TGTGCCAGCAGTACGGCTTTAGGGGAGCAGTACTTC. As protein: CASSTALGEQYF.

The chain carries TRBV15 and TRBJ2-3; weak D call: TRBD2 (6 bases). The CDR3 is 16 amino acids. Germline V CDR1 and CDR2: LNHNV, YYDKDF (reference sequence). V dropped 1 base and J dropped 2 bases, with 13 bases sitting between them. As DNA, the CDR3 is TGTGCCACCAGCAGAGGGGCCTGGACTAACACAGATACGCAGTATTTT. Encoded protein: CATSRGAWTNTDTQYF.

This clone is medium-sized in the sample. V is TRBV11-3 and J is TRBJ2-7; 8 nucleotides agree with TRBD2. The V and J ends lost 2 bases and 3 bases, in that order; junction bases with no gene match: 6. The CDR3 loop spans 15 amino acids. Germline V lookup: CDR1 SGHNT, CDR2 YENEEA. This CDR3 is CASSLSGTRDYEQYF. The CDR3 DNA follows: TGTGCCAGCAGCTTAAGCGGGACTAGGGACTACGAGCAGTACTTC.

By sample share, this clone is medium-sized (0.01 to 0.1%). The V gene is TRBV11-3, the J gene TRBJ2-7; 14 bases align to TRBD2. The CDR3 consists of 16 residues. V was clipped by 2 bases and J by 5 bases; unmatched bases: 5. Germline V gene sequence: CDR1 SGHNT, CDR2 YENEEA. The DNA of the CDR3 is TGTGCCAGCAGCTTAAGGGGGACTAGCGGGAGCCACGAGCAGTACTTC. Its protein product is CASSLRGTSGSHEQYF.

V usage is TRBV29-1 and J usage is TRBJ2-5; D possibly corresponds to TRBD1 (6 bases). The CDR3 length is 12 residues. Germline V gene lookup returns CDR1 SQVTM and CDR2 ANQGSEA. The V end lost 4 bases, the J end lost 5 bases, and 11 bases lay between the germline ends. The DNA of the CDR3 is TGCAGCGTTGTCGCAGGGGATGAGACCCAGTACTTC. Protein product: CSVVAGDETQYF.

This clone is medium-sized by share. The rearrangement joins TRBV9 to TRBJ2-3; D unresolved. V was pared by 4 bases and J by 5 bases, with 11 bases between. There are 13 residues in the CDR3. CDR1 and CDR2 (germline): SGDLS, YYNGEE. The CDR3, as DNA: TGTGCCAGCAGCTCCCGGGCGGAAGATACGCAGTATTTT. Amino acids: CASSSRAEDTQYF.

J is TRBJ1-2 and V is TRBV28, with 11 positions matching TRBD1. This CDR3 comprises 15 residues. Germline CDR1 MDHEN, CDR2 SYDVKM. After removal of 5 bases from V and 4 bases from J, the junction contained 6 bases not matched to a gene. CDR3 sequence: CASSRPGQGAYGYTF. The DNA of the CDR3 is TGTGCCAGCAGTCGACCCGGACAGGGGGCCTATGGCTACACCTTC.

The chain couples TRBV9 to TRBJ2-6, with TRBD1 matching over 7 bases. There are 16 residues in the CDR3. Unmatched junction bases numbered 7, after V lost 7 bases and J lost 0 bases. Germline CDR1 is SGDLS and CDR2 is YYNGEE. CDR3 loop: CASDGGQISGANVLTF. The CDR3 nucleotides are TGTGCCAGCGATGGGGGACAGATCTCTGGGGCCAACGTCCTGACTTTC.

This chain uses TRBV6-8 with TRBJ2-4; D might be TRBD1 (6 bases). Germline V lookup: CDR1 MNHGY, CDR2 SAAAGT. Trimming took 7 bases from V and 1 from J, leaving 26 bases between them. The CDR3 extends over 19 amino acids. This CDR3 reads CASKTPGHFKGTAKNIQYF. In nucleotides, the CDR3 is TGTGCCAGCAAGACTCCGGGACATTTTAAAGGAACCGCCAAAAACATTCAGTACTTC.

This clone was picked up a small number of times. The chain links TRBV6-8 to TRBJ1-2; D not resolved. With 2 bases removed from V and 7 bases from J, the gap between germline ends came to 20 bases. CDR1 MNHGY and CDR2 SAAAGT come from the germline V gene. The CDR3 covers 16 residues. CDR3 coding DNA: TGTGCCAGCAGTTACCTGGGAATCACCAGCTTTGGTGGCTACACCTTC. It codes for CASSYLGITSFGGYTF.

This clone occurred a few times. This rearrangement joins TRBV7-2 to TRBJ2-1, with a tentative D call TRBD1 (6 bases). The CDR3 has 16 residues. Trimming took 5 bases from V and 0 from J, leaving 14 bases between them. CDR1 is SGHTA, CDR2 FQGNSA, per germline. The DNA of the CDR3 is TGTGCCAGCAGCCATAGACAGGCCAGCTCCTACAATGAGCAGTTCTTC. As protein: CASSHRQASSYNEQFF. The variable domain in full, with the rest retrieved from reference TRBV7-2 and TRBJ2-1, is GAGVSQSPSNKVTEKGKDVELRCDPISGHTALYWYRQSLGQGLEFLIYFQGNSAPDKSGLPSDRFSAERTGGSVSTLTIQRTQQEDSAVYLCASSHRQASSYNEQFFGPGTRLTVL.

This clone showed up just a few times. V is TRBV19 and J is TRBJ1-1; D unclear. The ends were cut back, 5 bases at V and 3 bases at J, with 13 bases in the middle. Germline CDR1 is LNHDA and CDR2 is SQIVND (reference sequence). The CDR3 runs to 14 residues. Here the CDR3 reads CASSGNRFHTEAFF. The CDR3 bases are TGTGCCAGTAGTGGGAACAGATTTCACACTGAAGCTTTCTTT. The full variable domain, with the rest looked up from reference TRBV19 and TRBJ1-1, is DGGITQSPKYLFRKEGQNVTLSCEQNLNHDAMYWYRQDPGQGLRLIYYSQIVNDFQKGDIAEGYSVSREKKESFPLTVTSAQKNPTAFYLCASSGNRFHTEAFFGQGTRLTVV.

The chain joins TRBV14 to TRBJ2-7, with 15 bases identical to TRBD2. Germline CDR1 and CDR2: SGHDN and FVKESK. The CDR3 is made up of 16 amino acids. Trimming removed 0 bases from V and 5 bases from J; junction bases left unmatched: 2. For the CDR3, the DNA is TGTGCCAGCAGCCAAGAACGGACTAGCGGGAGGGACGAGCAGTACTTC. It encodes CASSQERTSGRDEQYF.

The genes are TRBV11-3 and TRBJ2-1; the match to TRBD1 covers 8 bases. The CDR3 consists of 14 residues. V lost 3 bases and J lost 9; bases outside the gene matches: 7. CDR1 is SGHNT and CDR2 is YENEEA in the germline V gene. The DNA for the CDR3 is TGTGCCAGCAGCTTGTTACAGGGGGTTCGTGAGCAGTTCTTC. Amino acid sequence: CASSLLQGVREQFF. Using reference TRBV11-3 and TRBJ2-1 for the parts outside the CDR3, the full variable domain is EAGVVQSPRYKIIEKKQPVAFWCNPISGHNTLYWYLQNLGQGPELLIRYENEEAVDDSQLPKDRFSAERLKGVDSTLKIQPAELGDSAVYLCASSLLQGVREQFFGPGTRLTVL.

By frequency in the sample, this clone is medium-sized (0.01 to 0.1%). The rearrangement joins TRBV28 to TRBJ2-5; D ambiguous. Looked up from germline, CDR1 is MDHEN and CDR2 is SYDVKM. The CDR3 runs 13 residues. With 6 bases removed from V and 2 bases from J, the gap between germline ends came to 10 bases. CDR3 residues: CASSRREQETQYF. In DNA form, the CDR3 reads TGTGCCAGCAGCCGACGTGAGCAAGAGACCCAGTACTTC.

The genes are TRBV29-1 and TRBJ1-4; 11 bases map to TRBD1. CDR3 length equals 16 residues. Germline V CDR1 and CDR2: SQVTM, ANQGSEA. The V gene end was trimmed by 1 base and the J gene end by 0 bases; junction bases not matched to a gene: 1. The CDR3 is CSVEGGQGATNEKLFF. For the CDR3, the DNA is TGCAGCGTTGAAGGGGGACAGGGGGCAACTAATGAAAAACTGTTTTTT.

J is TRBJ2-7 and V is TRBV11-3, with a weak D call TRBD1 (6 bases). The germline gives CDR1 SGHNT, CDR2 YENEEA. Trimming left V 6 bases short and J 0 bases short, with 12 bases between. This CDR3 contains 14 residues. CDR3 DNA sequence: TGTGCCAGCAGTAAACAGGGTTCCTCCTACGAGCAGTACTTC. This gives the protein CASSKQGSSYEQYF.

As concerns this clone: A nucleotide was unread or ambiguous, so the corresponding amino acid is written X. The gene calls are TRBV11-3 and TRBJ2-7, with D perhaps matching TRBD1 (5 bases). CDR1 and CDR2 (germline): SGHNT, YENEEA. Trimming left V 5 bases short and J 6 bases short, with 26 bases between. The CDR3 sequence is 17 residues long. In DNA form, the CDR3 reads TGTGCCAGCAGCCTACTATTACAGGCCCACCGAGCGRGCGAGCAGTACTTC. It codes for CASSLLLQAHRAXEQYF.

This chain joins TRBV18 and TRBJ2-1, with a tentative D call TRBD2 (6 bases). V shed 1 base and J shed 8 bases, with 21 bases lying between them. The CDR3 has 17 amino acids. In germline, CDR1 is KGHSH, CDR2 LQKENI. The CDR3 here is CASSPRGTGAGRDEQFF. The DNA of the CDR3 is TGTGCCAGCTCACCACGGGGAACGGGAGCCGGAAGGGATGAGCAGTTCTTC.

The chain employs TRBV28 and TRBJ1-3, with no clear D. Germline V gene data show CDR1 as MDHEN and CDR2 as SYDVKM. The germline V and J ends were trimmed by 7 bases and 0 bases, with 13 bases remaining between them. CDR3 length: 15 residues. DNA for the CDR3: TGTGCCAGCACCCTTGGGCAGTCCTCTGGAAACACCATATATTTT. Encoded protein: CASTLGQSSGNTIYF.

The CDR3 nucleotides read TGTGCCAGCAGCCCGGAGGTTAGGGTGACGGGCTACACCTTC. Its protein product is CASSPEVRVTGYTF. This chain connects TRBV28 to TRBJ1-2; no clear D. Germline V lookup: CDR1 MDHEN, CDR2 SYDVKM. V lost 6 bases, J lost 8 bases, and 19 bases lay in between. The CDR3 is 14 residues long.

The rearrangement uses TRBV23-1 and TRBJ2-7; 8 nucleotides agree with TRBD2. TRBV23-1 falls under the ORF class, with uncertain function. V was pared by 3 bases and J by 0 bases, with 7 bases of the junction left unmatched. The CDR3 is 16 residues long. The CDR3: CASSQAGGLSSYEQYF. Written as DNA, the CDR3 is TGCGCCAGCAGTCAGGCGGGGGGCCTTAGCTCCTACGAGCAGTACTTC.

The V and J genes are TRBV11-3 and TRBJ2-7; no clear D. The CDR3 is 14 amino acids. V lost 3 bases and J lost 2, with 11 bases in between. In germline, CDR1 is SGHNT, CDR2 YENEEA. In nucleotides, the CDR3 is TGTGCCAGCAGCTTGGCCGACCGTACCTACGAGCAGTACTTC. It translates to CASSLADRTYEQYF. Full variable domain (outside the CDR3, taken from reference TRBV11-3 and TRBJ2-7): EAGVVQSPRYKIIEKKQPVAFWCNPISGHNTLYWYLQNLGQGPELLIRYENEEAVDDSQLPKDRFSAERLKGVDSTLKIQPAELGDSAVYLCASSLADRTYEQYFGPGTRLTVT.

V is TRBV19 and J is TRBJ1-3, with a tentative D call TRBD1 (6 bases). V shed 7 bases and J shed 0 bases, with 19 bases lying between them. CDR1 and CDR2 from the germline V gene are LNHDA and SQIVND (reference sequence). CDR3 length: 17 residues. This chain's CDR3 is CASTRSHRDFSGNTIYF. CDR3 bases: TGTGCCAGTACGCGCTCTCACAGGGACTTCTCTGGAAACACCATATATTTT.

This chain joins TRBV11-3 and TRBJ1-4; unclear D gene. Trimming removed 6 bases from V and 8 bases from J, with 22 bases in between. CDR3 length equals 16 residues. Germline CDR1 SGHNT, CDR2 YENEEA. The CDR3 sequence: CASSRSAAASAEKLFF. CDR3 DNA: TGTGCCAGCAGTCGCTCCGCCGCAGCCAGTGCGGAAAAACTGTTTTTT.

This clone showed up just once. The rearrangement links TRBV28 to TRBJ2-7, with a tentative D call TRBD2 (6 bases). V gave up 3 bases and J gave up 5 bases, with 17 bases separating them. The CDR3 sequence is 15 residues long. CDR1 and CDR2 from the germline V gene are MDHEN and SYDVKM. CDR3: CASSLEGSGTDEQYF. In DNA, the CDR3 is TGTGCCAGCAGTTTGGAGGGATCAGGAACAGACGAGCAGTACTTC. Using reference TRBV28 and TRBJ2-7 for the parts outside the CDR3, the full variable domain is DVKVTQSSRYLVKRTGEKVFLECVQDMDHENMFWYRQDPGLGLRLIYFSYDVKMKEKGDIPEGYSVSREKKERFSLILESASTNQTSMYLCASSLEGSGTDEQYFGPGTRLTVT.

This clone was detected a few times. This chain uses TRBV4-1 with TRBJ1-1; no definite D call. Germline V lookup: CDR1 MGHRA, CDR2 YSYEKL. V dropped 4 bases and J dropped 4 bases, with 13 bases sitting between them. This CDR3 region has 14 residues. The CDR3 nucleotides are TGCGCCAGCAGCCCCTTTGGAGGAGTCACTGAAGCTTTCTTT. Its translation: CASSPFGGVTEAFF.

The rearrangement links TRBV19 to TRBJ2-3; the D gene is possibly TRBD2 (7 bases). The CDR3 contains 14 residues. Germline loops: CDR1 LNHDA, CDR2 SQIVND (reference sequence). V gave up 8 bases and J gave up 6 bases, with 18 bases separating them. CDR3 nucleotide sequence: TGTGCCAGTGCCGAGGGGGGGGATAGGGATACGCAGTATTTT. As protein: CASAEGGDRDTQYF.

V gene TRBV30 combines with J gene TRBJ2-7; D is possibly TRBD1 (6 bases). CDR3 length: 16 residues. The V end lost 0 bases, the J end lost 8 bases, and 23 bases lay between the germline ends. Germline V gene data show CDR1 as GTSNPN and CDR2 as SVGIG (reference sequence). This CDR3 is CAWSVQGPQLGGKQYF. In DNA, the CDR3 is TGTGCCTGGAGTGTACAGGGCCCCCAACTAGGTGGGAAGCAGTACTTC.

The CDR3 DNA reads TGTGCCAGCAGGGCCCAGAGTGGCAATCAGCCCCAGCATTTT. Translated, it gives CASRAQSGNQPQHF. The chain is built from TRBV6-8 and TRBJ1-5; D ambiguous. V dropped 6 bases and J dropped 2 bases, with 11 bases sitting between them. The CDR3 is 14 residues long. CDR1 MNHGY and CDR2 SAAAGT come from the germline V gene.